A single sample gave rise to the 5 T cell receptor beta chains below, sequenced in a study of glioma-infiltrating T cells. Amplification of TCR alpha and beta CDR3 regions from RNA used iRepertoire nested multiplex PCR. TCRdb passed the multiplex PCR reads through MiXCR, listing each CDR3 protein once. The sample yields about 2,300 distinct CDR3 sequences, approximately 69% seen once. Input material: glioma tissue, nonneoplastic brain tissue, or PBMCs (not recorded which). Receptor source: a human donor with low-grade glioma or glioblastoma, undergoing nonglioma brain surgery, or in good health (not recorded which).

This clonotype was detected many times. The rearrangement joins TRBV20-1 to TRBJ2-1; 11 bases map to TRBD2. Germline V CDR1 and CDR2: DFQATT, SNEGSKA (reference sequence). The CDR3 runs to 14 residues. Unmatched junction bases numbered 3, after V lost 3 bases and J lost 5 bases. The CDR3 DNA sequence: TGCAGTGCTAGCAGGGGACTAGCGGACAATGAGCAGTTCTTC. This sequence encodes CSASRGLADNEQFF.

The CDR3 DNA is TGCAGCGTTGTGGTAACAGGGGATAGAGGCTACACCTTC. Translation gives CSVVVTGDRGYTF. V gene TRBV29-1 combines with J gene TRBJ1-2; 7 nucleotides agree with TRBD1. This CDR3 is built from 13 residues. Germline V gene lookup returns CDR1 SQVTM and CDR2 ANQGSEA. V shed 4 bases, J shed 8 bases, and the junction held 10 bases outside the gene matches.

Only one count was recorded for this clonotype. The conserved final phenylalanine or tryptophan is absent from the CDR3, which likely points to a read error. The rearrangement links TRBV27 to TRBJ1-2; TRBD1 might be the D (6 bases). The germline gives CDR1 MNHEY, CDR2 SMNVEV (reference sequence). The V gene lost 0 bases and the J gene lost 3 bases, with 14 bases spanning the gap. The CDR3 has 16 amino acids. The DNA for the CDR3 is TGTGCCAGCAGTTTATCGACAGGTAGGGTCCACTATGGCTACACCCTC. As protein: CASSLSTGRVHYGYTL.

Comment on this clonotype: At one end, the junction sequence differs from germline, possibly due to a read error. The CDR3 protein is CARSSWESEVYKF. DNA for the CDR3: TGTGCCAGAAGCTCATGGGAAAGTGAAGTCTACAAATTC. The chain recombines TRBV6-1 with TRBJ1-2, with D unresolved. The germline CDR1 and CDR2 sequences are MNHNS and SASEGT. The CDR3 has 13 residues.

The chain links TRBV27 to TRBJ2-1; no clear D. The V end was cut by 5 bases, the J end by 0 bases, with 11 bases between. The V gene's germline CDR1 is MNHEY and CDR2 SMNVEV (reference sequence). The CDR3 runs to 15 residues. The CDR3 loop is CASSTGQSSYNEQFF. The CDR3 region has the DNA TGTGCCAGCAGTACCGGCCAGAGCTCCTACAATGAGCAGTTCTTC.